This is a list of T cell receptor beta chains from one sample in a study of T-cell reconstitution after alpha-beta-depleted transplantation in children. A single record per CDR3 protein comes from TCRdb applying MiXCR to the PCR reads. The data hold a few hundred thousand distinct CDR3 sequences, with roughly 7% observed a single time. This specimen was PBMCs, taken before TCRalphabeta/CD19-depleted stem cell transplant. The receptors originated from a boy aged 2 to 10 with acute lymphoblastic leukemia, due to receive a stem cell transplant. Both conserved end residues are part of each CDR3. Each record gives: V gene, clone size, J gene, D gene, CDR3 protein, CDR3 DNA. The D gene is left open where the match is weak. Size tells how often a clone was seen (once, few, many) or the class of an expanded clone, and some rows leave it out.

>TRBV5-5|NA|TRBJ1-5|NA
CASTMTQPQHF
TGTGCCAGCACCATGACTCAGCCCCAGCATTTT
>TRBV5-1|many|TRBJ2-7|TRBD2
CASRLSGGTYEQYF
TGCGCCAGCAGACTTAGCGGGGGAACTTACGAGCAGTACTTC
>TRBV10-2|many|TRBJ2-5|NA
CASKRQDKQETQYF
TGCGCCAGCAAGCGACAGGATAAACAAGAGACCCAGTACTTC
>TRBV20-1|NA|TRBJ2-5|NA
CSARGYSIGTQYF
TGCAGTGCTAGAGGGTACAGTATTGGGACCCAGTACTTC
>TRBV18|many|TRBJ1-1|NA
CASSPEGNTEAFF
TGTGCCAGCTCACCCGAGGGGAACACTGAAGCTTTCTTT
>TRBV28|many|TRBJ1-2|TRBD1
CASCNRGPNYGYTF
TGTGCCAGCTGTAACAGGGGCCCGAACTATGGCTACACCTTC
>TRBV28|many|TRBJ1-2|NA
CASSFSQGAYGYTF
TGTGCCAGCAGTTTCAGCCAGGGCGCCTATGGCTACACCTTC
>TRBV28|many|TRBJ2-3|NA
CASKSTDTQYF
TGTGCCAGCAAATCAACAGATACGCAGTATTTT
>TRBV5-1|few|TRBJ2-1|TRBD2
CASSPTPGWRGEDEQFF
TGCGCCAGCAGCCCGACGCCGGGCTGGCGGGGGGAGGATGAGCAGTTCTTC
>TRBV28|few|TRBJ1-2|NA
CASNRGGVDGYTF
TGTGCCAGCAATCGGGGGGGCGTGGATGGCTACACCTTC
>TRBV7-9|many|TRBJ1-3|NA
CASSLIVNTIYF
TGTGCCAGCAGCTTAATTGTGAACACCATATATTTT
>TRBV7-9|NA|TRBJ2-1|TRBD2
CASSPVSGRTNEQFF
TGTGCCAGCAGCCCAGTTAGCGGGAGGACAAATGAGCAGTTCTTC
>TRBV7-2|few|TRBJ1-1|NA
CASSLQRENTEAFF
TGTGCCAGCAGCTTACAACGAGAGAACACTGAAGCTTTCTTT
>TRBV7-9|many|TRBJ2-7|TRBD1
CATLTGGSNEQYF
TGTGCCACTCTCACAGGGGGCTCCAACGAGCAGTACTTC
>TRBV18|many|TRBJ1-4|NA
CASSPQNEKLFF
TGTGCCAGCTCACCGCAAAATGAAAAACTGTTTTTT
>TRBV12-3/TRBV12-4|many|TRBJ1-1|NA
CASSPWATEAFF
TGTGCCAGCAGCCCCTGGGCCACTGAAGCTTTCTTT
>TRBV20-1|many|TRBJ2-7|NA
CSAGDGLNYEQYF
TGCAGTGCTGGGGACGGATTAAACTACGAGCAGTACTTC
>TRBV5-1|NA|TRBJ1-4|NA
CASSLGQENEKLFF
TGCGCCAGCAGCTTGGGGCAGGAGAATGAAAAACTGTTTTTT
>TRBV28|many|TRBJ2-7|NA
CASSPPGYPEQYF
TGTGCCAGCAGCCCACCGGGCTATCCAGAGCAGTACTTC
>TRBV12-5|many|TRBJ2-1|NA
CASATGFEGNEQFF
TGTGCTAGTGCCACAGGGTTTGAGGGCAATGAGCAGTTCTTC
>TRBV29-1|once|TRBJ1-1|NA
CSGRQDLNTEAFF
TGCAGCGGACGACAGGACCTGAACACTGAAGCTTTCTTT
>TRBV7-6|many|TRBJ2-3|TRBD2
CASSLETSGGGDTQYF
TGTGCCAGCAGCCTGGAGACTAGCGGGGGAGGAGATACGCAGTATTTT
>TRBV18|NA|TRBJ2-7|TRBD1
CASSPGTGLYEQYF
TGTGCCAGCTCACCTGGGACAGGCCTTTACGAGCAGTACTTC